The 18 T cell receptor beta chains below all came from one sample that was sequenced in a study of blood T cell repertoires in COVID-19. Generated by immunoSEQ multiplex PCR, the TCRdb table keeps only in-frame clones and is missing some. The sample has some 150,000 clones; around nine tenths are singletons. The sequenced sample consisted of peripheral blood. These receptor sequences come from a human donor in a cohort sampled during active COVID-19.

The V call is TRBV29-1, the J call TRBJ2-1, with a tentative D call TRBD1 (5 bases). This CDR3 has 14 residues. Germline loops: CDR1 SQVTM, CDR2 ANQGSEA. V lost 0 bases and J 5 bases, leaving 11 bases between the germline ends. The CDR3 protein is CSVEEAGKHNEQFF. The CDR3 coding sequence is TGCAGCGTTGAAGAGGCAGGGAAACACAATGAGCAGTTCTTC.

The CDR3 protein is CASSFAGHSNQPQHF. CDR3 coding DNA: TGTGCCAGCAGCTTTGCGGGACACTCTAATCAGCCCCAGCATTTT. The chain combines TRBV12-1 with TRBJ1-5; TRBD1 was called by the table and not checked on the DNA. TRBV12-1 is flagged as a pseudogene. The CDR3 is 15 amino acids.

The chain combines TRBV5-1 with TRBJ1-4; D is unresolved. With 4 bases removed from V and 0 bases from J, the gap between germline ends came to 10 bases. This CDR3 has 15 residues. Germline loops: CDR1 SGHRS, CDR2 YFSETQ. In nucleotides, the CDR3 is TGCGCCAGCAGCACCCTATTTGCAACTAATGAAAAACTGTTTTTT. Residues: CASSTLFATNEKLFF.

This chain uses TRBV6-1 with TRBJ2-1, with 7 bases lining up with TRBD2. This CDR3 region has 16 residues. The V segment lost 4 bases and the J segment 0 bases; nucleotides outside the gene matches: 6. From germline, CDR1 is MNHNS and CDR2 SASEGT. The CDR3 region is CASSGPSGYSYNEQFF. CDR3 DNA: TGTGCCAGCAGTGGCCCTAGCGGATACTCCTACAATGAGCAGTTCTTC.

In its sample, this clone was seen once. The V call is TRBV7-9, the J call TRBJ1-2; D is perhaps TRBD1 (6 bases). Germline values: CDR1 SEHNR, CDR2 FQNEAQ (reference sequence). V lost 4 bases and J lost 2, with 8 bases in between. The CDR3 contains 13 residues. CDR3 sequence reads: CASSSGENYGYTF. As DNA, the CDR3 is TGTGCCAGCAGCTCAGGGGAGAACTATGGCTACACCTTC.

CDR3 coding DNA: TGTGCCAGTAGTATAACAGTACTAGCGGGAGACAATGAGCAGTTCTTC. Translating it yields CASSITVLAGDNEQFF. This chain connects TRBV19 to TRBJ2-1; 11 bases are shared with TRBD2. After removal of 2 bases from V and 5 bases from J, the junction contained 5 bases not matched to a gene. The CDR3 spans 16 residues. Germline assignment: CDR1 LNHDA and CDR2 SQIVND (reference sequence).

The chain couples TRBV5-4 to TRBJ1-1; perhaps TRBD1 as D (5 bases). Germline loops: CDR1 SGHNT, CDR2 YYREEE (reference sequence). This CDR3 is built from 14 residues. V lost 3 bases and J 5 bases, leaving 14 bases between the germline ends. CDR3 in DNA: TGTGCCAGCAGCTGGGGGGACGGGGCTACTGAAGCTTTCTTT. This encodes CASSWGDGATEAFF.

The chain uses TRBV5-1 and TRBJ1-1; the match to TRBD1 covers 7 bases. The CDR3 is made up of 13 amino acids. The ends lost 3 bases at V and 7 bases at J; junction bases unmatched: 6. CDR1 SGHRS and CDR2 YFSETQ come from the germline V gene. The DNA of the CDR3 is TGCGCCAGCAGCTCCACCCGGGACAGTGAAGCTTTCTTT. Its protein product is CASSSTRDSEAFF.

This chain connects TRBV20-1 to TRBJ1-2; no clear D. Germline CDR1 is DFQATT and CDR2 is SNEGSKA (reference sequence). The CDR3 runs to 11 residues. V was shortened by 3 bases and J by 4 bases, with 6 bases between the two germline ends. This CDR3 is CSASEPYGYTF. The CDR3 nucleotides read TGCAGTGCTAGCGAGCCCTATGGCTACACCTTC.

The J gene is TRBJ1-1, the V gene TRBV9; D might be TRBD1 (5 bases). Per the germline V gene, CDR1 is SGDLS and CDR2 is YYNGEE. V was shortened by 8 bases and J by 3 bases, with 11 bases between the two germline ends. The CDR3 contains 12 residues. CDR3 DNA: TGTGCCAGTAAAGGAGGGGACACTGAAGCTTTCTTT. Its translation: CASKGGDTEAFF.

The V gene is TRBV27, the J gene TRBJ1-1; 8 bases align to TRBD1. Germline values: CDR1 MNHEY, CDR2 SMNVEV (reference sequence). J lost 7 bases, V lost 6 bases, and 7 bases had no gene match. The CDR3 runs 13 residues. CDR3 nucleotide sequence: TGTGCCAGCAGGGTCCAGGGGGCGGATGAAGCTTTCTTT. It translates to CASRVQGADEAFF.

The rearrangement links TRBV5-1 to TRBJ2-2; 7 positions match TRBD2. Germline values: CDR1 SGHRS, CDR2 YFSETQ. V shed 4 bases, J shed 5 bases, and the junction held 5 bases outside the gene matches. The CDR3 loop spans 14 amino acids. In nucleotides, the CDR3 is TGCGCCAGCAGCACAACTAGCGTGACCGGGGAGCTGTTTTTT. It encodes CASSTTSVTGELFF.

The chain joins TRBV10-2 to TRBJ2-7; D may be TRBD2 (5 bases). CDR3 size: 13 residues. The germline V and J ends were trimmed by 3 bases and 2 bases, with 8 bases remaining between them. The V gene's germline CDR1 is WSHSY and CDR2 SAAADI. Here the CDR3 DNA reads TGCGCCAGCAGTGAAGGGAGAACCTACGAGCAGTACTTC. Encoded protein: CASSEGRTYEQYF.

The chain links TRBV5-1 to TRBJ1-2; possibly TRBD1 for D (6 bases). Per germline, CDR1 SGHRS and CDR2 YFSETQ. Trimming cost V 0 bases and J 4 bases, with 16 bases left between them. This CDR3 region has 16 residues. This CDR3 reads CASSLDLTGPLYGYTF. CDR3 DNA: TGCGCCAGCAGCTTGGACCTGACAGGTCCTCTCTATGGCTACACCTTC.

This sequence joins TRBV19 and TRBJ2-2; the match to TRBD1 covers 8 bases. V lost 6 bases to trimming and J lost 4 bases; unmatched junction nucleotides: 7. Germline CDR1 LNHDA, CDR2 SQIVND (reference sequence). This CDR3 contains 15 residues. This CDR3 is CASSLHRGSTGELFF. The CDR3 bases are TGTGCCAGTAGCCTACACAGGGGGAGCACCGGGGAGCTGTTTTTT.

In its sample, this clone was seen a few times. The chain uses TRBV9 and TRBJ2-2; D is undetermined. Trimming stripped 2 bases from V and 7 bases from J, with 12 bases between. CDR1 is SGDLS, CDR2 YYNGEE, per germline. This CDR3 is 14 amino acids long. In DNA form, the CDR3 reads TGTGCCAGCAGCGTTCCCCCCTCAGGCGGGGAGCTGTTTTTT. This translates into CASSVPPSGGELFF.

J is TRBJ2-3 and V is TRBV6-2 or TRBV6-3; 7 bases align to TRBD2. V lost 1 base and J lost 3; bases outside the gene matches: 7. From germline, CDR1 is MNHEY and CDR2 SVGEGT. CDR3 length: 16 residues. CDR3 region: CASSYFRLAPTDTQYF. In DNA, the CDR3 is TGTGCCAGCAGTTACTTCCGACTAGCCCCAACAGATACGCAGTATTTT.

The chain is built from TRBV9 and TRBJ2-2; 8 positions agree with TRBD2. The CDR3 is 16 residues long. V shed 0 bases and J 4 bases; nucleotides not matched to a gene: 5. Germline CDR1 reads SGDLS; CDR2 reads YYNGEE. DNA for the CDR3: TGTGCCAGCAGCGTAGCCAGCGGGAGTGGCACCGGGGAGCTGTTTTTT. It codes for CASSVASGSGTGELFF.